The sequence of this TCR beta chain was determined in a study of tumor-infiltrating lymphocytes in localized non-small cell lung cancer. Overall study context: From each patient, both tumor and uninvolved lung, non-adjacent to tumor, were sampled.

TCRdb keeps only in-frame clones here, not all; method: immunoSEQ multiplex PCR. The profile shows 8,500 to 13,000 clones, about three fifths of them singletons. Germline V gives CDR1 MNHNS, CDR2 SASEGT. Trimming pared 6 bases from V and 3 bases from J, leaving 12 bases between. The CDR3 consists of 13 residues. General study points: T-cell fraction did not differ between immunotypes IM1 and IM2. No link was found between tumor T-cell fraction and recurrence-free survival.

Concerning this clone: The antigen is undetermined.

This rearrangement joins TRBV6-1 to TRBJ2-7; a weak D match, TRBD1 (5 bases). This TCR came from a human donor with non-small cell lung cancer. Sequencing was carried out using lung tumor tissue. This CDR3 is CASRSDTDYEQYF. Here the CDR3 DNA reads TGTGCCAGCAGGTCGGACACAGACTACGAGCAGTACTTC.